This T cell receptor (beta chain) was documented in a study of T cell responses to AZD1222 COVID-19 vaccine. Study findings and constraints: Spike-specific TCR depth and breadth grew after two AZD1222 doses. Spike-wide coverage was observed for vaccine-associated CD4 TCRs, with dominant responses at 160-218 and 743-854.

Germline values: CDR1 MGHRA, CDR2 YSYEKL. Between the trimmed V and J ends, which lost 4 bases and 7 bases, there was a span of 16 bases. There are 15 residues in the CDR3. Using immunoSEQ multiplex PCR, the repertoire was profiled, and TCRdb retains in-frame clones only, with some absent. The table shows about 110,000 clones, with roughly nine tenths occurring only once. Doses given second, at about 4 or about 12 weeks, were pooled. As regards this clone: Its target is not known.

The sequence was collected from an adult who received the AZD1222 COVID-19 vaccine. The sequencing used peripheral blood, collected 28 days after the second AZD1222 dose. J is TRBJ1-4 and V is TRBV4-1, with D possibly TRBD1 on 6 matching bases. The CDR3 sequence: CASSRTGSVGEKLFF. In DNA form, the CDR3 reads TGCGCCAGCAGCCGAACAGGGAGTGTAGGTGAAAAACTGTTTTTT.